What follows are 30 T cell receptor beta chains derived from one specimen sequenced in a study of T cells in Graves' hyperthyroidism and ophthalmopathy. Using RNA transcripts as the source, TCR beta CDR3 regions were amplified. During a first-round RT-PCR of the TCR CDR3, the HTBI primer set was used. TCRdb ran MiXCR on the multiplex PCR reads and lists one entry per CDR3 protein. The sample records hundreds of thousands of distinct CDR3 sequences, roughly 40% being singletons. The specimen sequenced was blood. The receptors were gathered from a man younger than 30 with Graves' hyperthyroidism.

V is TRBV24-1 and J is TRBJ1-5; 9 nucleotides agree with TRBD1. This CDR3 region has 16 residues. V lost 4 bases, J lost 4 bases, and 7 bases stayed unmatched. CDR1 is KGHDR and CDR2 is SFDVKD in the germline V gene. The CDR3 loop reads CATSENTGGGNQPQHF. The CDR3 coding sequence is TGTGCCACCAGTGAAAACACAGGGGGCGGGAATCAGCCCCAGCATTTT.

The table lists this clonotype with many counts. CDR3 amino acids: CSVPRGADETQYF. CDR3 in DNA: TGCAGCGTTCCCCGGGGGGCTGACGAGACCCAGTACTTC. The chain combines TRBV29-1 with TRBJ2-5, with D perhaps matching TRBD2 (7 bases). This CDR3 region has 13 residues. V lost 5 bases, J lost 5 bases, and 15 bases lay in between. CDR1 and CDR2 (germline): SQVTM, ANQGSEA.

The chain couples TRBV29-1 to TRBJ2-3; 8 bases line up with TRBD2. Germline CDR1 and CDR2: SQVTM and ANQGSEA. J gave up 0 bases and V 7 bases, and 6 bases lay outside the gene matches. The CDR3 is made up of 14 amino acids. The CDR3 nucleotides read TGCAGCGCTGGGGGCGGGGGGAGCACAGATACGCAGTATTTT. As protein: CSAGGGGSTDTQYF.

This clonotype was detected a few times. At one of its ends the junction is not consistent with the germline gene, which may arise from a read error. The chain carries TRBV7-8 and TRBJ2-5; D possibly corresponds to TRBD2 (5 bases). The CDR3 is 13 amino acids. The germline V gene has CDR1 SGHVS and CDR2 FQNEAQ. DNA of the CDR3: TGTGCCAACAGCTTCCAGCGGAAAGAGACCCAGTACTTC. Protein product: CANSFQRKETQYF.

V gene TRBV6-6 combines with J gene TRBJ1-2; perhaps TRBD1 as D (6 bases). Germline V gives CDR1 MNHNY, CDR2 SVGAGI (reference sequence). The CDR3 consists of 15 residues. V dropped 6 bases and J dropped 2 bases, with 16 bases sitting between them. The CDR3 sequence: CASRRDRLINYGYTF. CDR3 DNA sequence: TGTGCCAGCAGGCGCGACAGGCTAATCAACTATGGCTACACCTTC.

This clonotype was observed many times. Germline is not matched at one junction end, which may reflect a read error. The chain has TRBV24-1 and TRBJ2-7; D ambiguous. Germline V gives CDR1 KGHDR, CDR2 SFDVKD. This CDR3 region has 12 residues. The CDR3: CTTYYLPYEQYF. The CDR3 DNA sequence: TGCACGACCTACTACCTCCCCTACGAGCAGTACTTC.

This clonotype was counted a few times. Without the conserved terminal phenylalanine or tryptophan, this CDR3 likely stems from a read error. The V and J genes are TRBV20-1 and TRBJ2-7; D assignment may be TRBD1 or TRBD2 (5 bases each). The germline CDR1 and CDR2 sequences are DFQATT and SNEGSKA (reference sequence). This CDR3 is built from 15 residues. V lost 6 bases to trimming and J lost 2 bases, with 20 bases between them. The CDR3 region has the DNA TGCAGTGCCACCCTTGACAGTCGAGGGACCTACGAGCAGTACCTC. This gives the protein CSATLDSRGTYEQYL.

The sample holds many counts of this clonotype. The chain employs TRBV29-1 and TRBJ1-1; D is ambiguous. The V end lost 6 bases, the J end lost 4 bases, and 18 bases lay between the germline ends. Looked up from germline, CDR1 is SQVTM and CDR2 is ANQGSEA. CDR3 size: 14 residues. The CDR3 loop is CSVNPQDVFTEAFF. The CDR3 coding sequence is TGCAGCGTAAACCCCCAGGATGTTTTCACTGAAGCTTTCTTT. Based on the CDR3 plus reference TRBV29-1 and TRBJ1-1, the full variable domain is SAVISQKPSRDICQRGTSLTIQCQVDSQVTMMFWYRQQPGQSLTLIATANQGSEATYESGFVIDKFPISRPNLTFSTLTVSNMSPEDSSIYLCSVNPQDVFTEAFFGQGTRLTVV.

Comments on this clonotype: A much larger clone differs from this one at a single base, so this may be a read error. The chain uses TRBV2 and TRBJ1-5; TRBD1 matches 7 bases. Germline loops: CDR1 SNHLY, CDR2 FYNNEI. With V trimmed by 10 bases and J by 0 bases, 9 bases remained unmatched. The CDR3 is made up of 15 amino acids. In DNA form, the CDR3 reads TGTGCCAACAGCTTTGACAGGGTTAGCAATCAGCCCCAGCATTTT. As protein: CANSFDRVSNQPQHF.

This chain uses TRBV11-3 with TRBJ2-5; D perhaps matches TRBD1 (5 bases). Germline V lookup: CDR1 SGHNT, CDR2 YENEEA. The CDR3 extends over 15 amino acids. Deletions cut 5 bases from V and 7 bases from J, with 20 bases between. CDR3 sequence (DNA): TGTGCCAGCAGCCAAGAAGGGGTTGTAGGCGGGACCCAGTACTTC. Translation: CASSQEGVVGGTQYF.

This clonotype was seen repeatedly, ten times or more. The chain combines TRBV20-1 with TRBJ1-3, with D perhaps matching TRBD1 (5 bases). The germline gives CDR1 DFQATT, CDR2 SNEGSKA (reference sequence). V shed 2 bases and J shed 3 bases, with 17 bases lying between them. The CDR3 is 16 amino acids. DNA for the CDR3: TGCAGTGCTAGACAACCCGGGGCCTGGTATGGAAACACCATATATTTT. It is translated as CSARQPGAWYGNTIYF.

The chain carries TRBV25-1 and TRBJ2-3; D ambiguous. Germline assignment: CDR1 MGHDK and CDR2 SYGVNS. This CDR3 region has 15 residues. The V end lost 4 bases, the J end lost 0 bases, and 11 bases lay between the germline ends. The CDR3 region is CASSADIPSTDTQYF. The CDR3 coding sequence is TGTGCCAGCAGTGCAGACATCCCTAGCACAGATACGCAGTATTTT.

This clonotype was recorded a few times. As DNA, the CDR3 is TGTGCCAGCAGGGATCGGGACAGGGGAAAAGAGACCCAGTACTTC. This translates into CASRDRDRGKETQYF. The gene calls are TRBV7-9 and TRBJ2-5; 10 bases agree with TRBD1. V lost 6 bases and J lost 3; bases outside the gene matches: 7. Germline V gene lookup returns CDR1 SEHNR and CDR2 FQNEAQ (reference sequence). This CDR3 comprises 15 residues.

The rearrangement joins TRBV2 to TRBJ1-1; 7 bases agree with TRBD1. Germline assignment: CDR1 SNHLY and CDR2 FYNNEI. The J segment lost 4 bases and the V segment lost 5 bases, leaving 10 bases of the junction unmatched. The CDR3 length is 15 residues. The CDR3, as DNA: TGTGCCAGCAGTCTACGCCGGGACAGCCTCACTGAAGCTTTCTTT. Translating gives CASSLRRDSLTEAFF.

This clonotype has a count of ten or more. V is TRBV15 and J is TRBJ1-1; 7 bases align to TRBD1. The germline V gene encodes CDR1 LNHNV and CDR2 YYDKDF (reference sequence). This CDR3 has 18 residues. Trimming took 3 bases from V and 5 from J; bases not matched to a gene: 18. This CDR3 is CATSRTDTGDVLWTEAFF. The CDR3 nucleotides read TGTGCCACCAGCAGGACTGACACAGGGGACGTTTTGTGGACTGAAGCTTTCTTT.

The rearrangement joins TRBV29-1 to TRBJ1-1, with D perhaps matching TRBD1 (5 bases). Between the trimmed V and J ends, which lost 7 bases and 2 bases, there was a span of 17 bases. The CDR3 is 14 amino acids. Looked up from germline, CDR1 is SQVTM and CDR2 is ANQGSEA. Here the CDR3 reads CSALGRGGNTEAFF. CDR3 bases: TGCAGCGCACTCGGGAGGGGTGGCAACACTGAAGCTTTCTTT.

This clonotype was found many times. The chain links TRBV6-5 to TRBJ1-2; 7 bases are a match to TRBD1. This CDR3 spans 14 amino acids. The germline V gene encodes CDR1 MNHEY and CDR2 SVGAGI. After removal of 5 bases from V and 4 bases from J, the junction contained 7 bases not matched to a gene. The CDR3 DNA reads TGTGCCAGCAGTGCAGGGGGGGGCAGCTATGGCTACACCTTC. It encodes CASSAGGGSYGYTF.

This clonotype was seen only a few times. The CDR3 region is CASAIAGGGNQPQHF. In DNA form, the CDR3 reads TGTGCCAGCGCCATCGCGGGGGGAGGCAATCAGCCCCAGCATTTT. V gene TRBV6-4 combines with J gene TRBJ1-5, with D perhaps matching TRBD1 (5 bases). Germline-derived CDR1 and CDR2 are MRHNA and SNTAGT. This CDR3 has 15 amino acids. V was cut by 8 bases and J by 2 bases, with 16 bases left in between.

A remark on this clonotype: At one end, the junction sequence differs from germline, possibly due to a read error. The chain carries TRBV5-1 and TRBJ1-5; D is undetermined. The CDR3 is 15 residues long. In germline, CDR1 is SGHRS, CDR2 YFSETQ. The CDR3 region is CASGLVPTSNQPQHF. The CDR3 nucleotides are TGCGCCAGCGGCTTGGTACCTACTAGCAATCAGCCCCAGCATTTT.

This clonotype came up many times. The gene calls are TRBV20-1 and TRBJ2-2; D is unclear. CDR1 is DFQATT, CDR2 SNEGSKA, per germline (reference sequence). V gave up 6 bases and J gave up 2 bases, with 10 bases separating them. The CDR3 consists of 13 residues. CDR3 protein: CSAQLYNTGELFF. The DNA for the CDR3 is TGCAGTGCCCAGCTATATAACACCGGGGAGCTGTTTTTT.

The J gene is TRBJ1-2, the V gene TRBV2; D is undetermined. The ends were cut back, 3 bases at V and 0 bases at J, with 23 bases in the middle. This CDR3 spans 19 amino acids. Looked up from germline, CDR1 is SNHLY and CDR2 is FYNNEI. In nucleotides, the CDR3 is TGTGCCAGCAGTGACGAGCCCCAGATTGACCGGCCGACTAACTATGGCTACACCTTC. It encodes CASSDEPQIDRPTNYGYTF.

This clonotype has only a few counts. The CDR3: CANTDAQPGNTIYF. The CDR3 DNA follows: TGTGCCAACACGGACGCGCAACCGGGAAACACCATATATTTT. This sequence joins TRBV7-3 and TRBJ1-3; D is ambiguous. Germline CDR1 reads SGHTA; CDR2 reads FQGTGA. Deletions cut 10 bases from V and 4 bases from J, with 17 bases between. The CDR3 contains 14 residues. Supplemented by reference TRBV7-3 and TRBJ1-3, the full variable domain reads GAGVSQTPSNKVTEKGKYVELRCDPISGHTALYWYRQSLGQGPEFLIYFQGTGAADDSGLPNDRFFAVRPEGSVSTLKIQRTERGDSAVYLCANTDAQPGNTIYFGEGSWLTVV.

Comments on this clonotype: This CDR3 is missing its conserved last phenylalanine or tryptophan, likely due to a read error. This chain connects TRBV5-1 to TRBJ1-6, with no clear D. Germline V lookup: CDR1 SGHRS, CDR2 YFSETQ. CDR3 length: 14 amino acids. Trimming cost V 3 bases and J 8 bases, with 12 bases left between them. The CDR3, as DNA: TGCGCCAGCAGCTCCGACATTTTCCATTCACCCCTCCACCTT. Its translation: CASSSDIFHSPLHL.

This clonotype showed up just a few times. The CDR3 spells CASSQDYREQYF. The CDR3 nucleotides read TGTGCCAGCAGCCAAGATTATCGCGAGCAGTACTTC. The V and J genes are TRBV11-2 and TRBJ2-7; no definite D call. V dropped 5 bases and J dropped 6 bases, with 11 bases sitting between them. This CDR3 contains 12 residues. Germline assignment: CDR1 SGHAT and CDR2 FQNNGV.

This clonotype has a count of ten or more. This chain links TRBV24-1 with TRBJ2-2, with D perhaps matching TRBD2 (6 bases). The V gene's germline CDR1 is KGHDR and CDR2 SFDVKD. This CDR3 has 16 residues. Trimming left V 7 bases short and J 1 base short, with 15 bases between. CDR3 in amino acids: CATSLGLAQNTGELFF. The CDR3 nucleotides read TGTGCCACCAGCCTAGGGCTAGCGCAGAACACCGGGGAGCTGTTTTTT.

The chain couples TRBV2 to TRBJ1-5; 8 bases map to TRBD1. Looked up from germline, CDR1 is SNHLY and CDR2 is FYNNEI. V shed 6 bases and J 2 bases; nucleotides not matched to a gene: 9. CDR3 length: 16 residues. The CDR3 DNA follows: TGTGCCAGCAGCCCGAGAACAGGGGGTGGCAATCAGCCCCAGCATTTT. Its protein product is CASSPRTGGGNQPQHF.

In its sample, this clonotype was seen a few times. This chain connects TRBV20-1 to TRBJ2-7; 7 bases map to TRBD1. This CDR3 is built from 16 residues. Losses at the gene ends were 0 bases for V and 0 bases for J; bases not matched to a gene: 8. Germline V gene lookup returns CDR1 DFQATT and CDR2 SNEGSKA (reference sequence). DNA for the CDR3: TGCAGTGCTAGAGACCCCGACAGGGTCTTCTCCTACGAGCAGTACTTC. Translating it yields CSARDPDRVFSYEQYF.

The J gene is TRBJ2-7, the V gene TRBV10-3, with 7 bases that match TRBD1. The junction had 11 bases not matched to a gene; V was cut back by 10 bases and J by 2 bases. Germline lookup yields CDR1 ENHRY and CDR2 SYGVKD. The CDR3 totals 14 residues. CDR3 DNA: TGTGCCACCTTGCCGGGACAGCCCACCTACGAGCAGTACTTC. Its translation is CATLPGQPTYEQYF.

The chain has TRBV7-2 and TRBJ2-7; the D gene is possibly TRBD1 (5 bases). The CDR3 length is 13 residues. Trimming removed 5 bases from V and 7 bases from J, with 15 bases in between. CDR1 and CDR2 from the germline V gene are SGHTA and FQGNSA. Here the CDR3 DNA reads TGTGCCAGCAGCCCCCGGGCAGGGCAAGAGCAGTACTTC. Its protein is CASSPRAGQEQYF.

In its sample, this clonotype was seen many times. V gene TRBV2 combines with J gene TRBJ1-1; unclear D gene. Germline CDR1 SNHLY, CDR2 FYNNEI. CDR3 length equals 13 residues. V was clipped by 6 bases and J by 0 bases, with 8 bases between them. The CDR3 reads CASRGRMNTEAFF. DNA of the CDR3: TGTGCCAGCAGAGGGCGGATGAACACTGAAGCTTTCTTT.